Presented here are 19 T cell receptor beta chains from one specimen sequenced in a study of early stage breast cancer tumors (dated by TCRdb to 2015 to 2018). Library creation used the immunoSEQ multiplex PCR assay. Here the immuneACCESS table is served through TCRdb, limited to in-frame sequences with V and J called. Missing clones are a known gap in these copies; in checked studies unresolved V genes cover under half, and the rest lacks a known reason. The sample table contains fewer than 80,000 clones; only one count was recorded for around 80% of them. The ten largest clones take up 4.7% of the sample. The sample consisted of blood. The receptors were gathered from a person between 35 and 49 years old with breast cancer.

The rearrangement links TRBV6-5 to TRBJ2-5; no definite D call. The assigned J gene may be wrong: the sequence end matches TRBJ2-7 better. The CDR3 is 14 amino acids. Germline CDR1 MNHEY, CDR2 SVGAGI. The CDR3 spells CASSYQAKGYEQYF. The DNA for the CDR3 is TGTGCCAGCAGTTATCAGGCTAAGGGCTACGAGCAGTACTTC.

The chain has TRBV29-1 and TRBJ2-7, with D hard to call. CDR1 and CDR2 from the germline V gene are SQVTM and ANQGSEA. Trimming took 6 bases from V and 0 from J, leaving 12 bases between them. This CDR3 region has 13 residues. CDR3 nucleotides: TGCAGCGTCACAGCGACGAGCTCCTACGAGCAGTACTTC. Protein product: CSVTATSSYEQYF.

The rearrangement uses TRBV28 and TRBJ1-2, with 9 bases lining up with TRBD1. The CDR3 is 15 residues long. The germline gives CDR1 MDHEN, CDR2 SYDVKM. The junction had 7 bases not matched to a gene; V was cut back by 4 bases and J by 4 bases. CDR3 amino acids: CASSSTGGRLYGYTF. In DNA form, the CDR3 reads TGTGCCAGCAGTTCGACAGGGGGTCGTCTCTATGGCTACACCTTC.

The chain is built from TRBV10-1 and TRBJ2-3; D is ambiguous. The CDR3 is made up of 13 amino acids. CDR1 WNHNN and CDR2 SYGVQD come from the germline V gene (reference sequence). V was pared by 5 bases and J by 11 bases, with 17 bases between. The CDR3 nucleotides read TGCGCCAGCAGTCCTACCCGGCCGGGTAGGCAGTATTTT. Protein: CASSPTRPGRQYF.

The gene calls are TRBV12-2 and TRBJ2-1; TRBD2, the table's D call, lacks a check against the DNA. TRBV12-2 is a recognized pseudogene. The CDR3 spans 12 residues. CDR3 DNA sequence: TGTGCAAGTCGCTTAGCGTTCGATGAGCAGTTCTTC. Amino acids: CASRLAFDEQFF.

V is TRBV6-5 and J is TRBJ1-1; D is uncertain. The CDR3 contains 14 residues. The germline CDR1 and CDR2 sequences are MNHEY and SVGAGI. V was trimmed by 5 bases and J by 2 bases, leaving 12 bases between them. The DNA of the CDR3 is TGTGCCAGCAGTCCACTTAGCGAAAACACTGAAGCTTTCTTT. Its protein product is CASSPLSENTEAFF.

This chain connects TRBV28 to TRBJ1-5; 8 nucleotides line up with TRBD1. From germline, CDR1 is MDHEN and CDR2 SYDVKM. The CDR3 has 16 amino acids. The V gene end was trimmed by 4 bases and the J gene end by 5 bases; junction bases not matched to a gene: 10. The DNA for the CDR3 is TGTGCCAGCAGTTCCCCCCGGACAGGGTTTTATCAGCCCCAGCATTTT. It yields the protein CASSSPRTGFYQPQHF.

The chain combines TRBV6-6 with TRBJ1-2; D is ambiguous. The CDR3 consists of 13 residues. Germline assignment: CDR1 MNHNY and CDR2 SVGAGI (reference sequence). The V end lost 2 bases, the J end lost 2 bases, and 6 bases lay between the germline ends. The DNA of the CDR3 is TGTGCCAGCAGTTACGCCGCGAACTATGGCTACACCTTC. This gives the protein CASSYAANYGYTF.

This clone has only one observation. The chain is built from TRBV18 and TRBJ1-5, with 7 bases fitting TRBD1. Germline V gene sequence: CDR1 KGHSH, CDR2 LQKENI. CDR3 length: 14 amino acids. V trimming: 4 bases; J trimming: 5 bases; junction bases outside the gene matches: 5. The CDR3 spells CASSLQGLDQPQHF. CDR3 DNA: TGTGCCAGCTCACTACAGGGGCTAGATCAGCCCCAGCATTTT.

The chain employs TRBV25-1 and TRBJ2-1; D ambiguous. Germline V gene sequence: CDR1 MGHDK, CDR2 SYGVNS. The germline V and J ends were trimmed by 4 bases and 2 bases, with 6 bases remaining between them. This CDR3 is built from 13 residues. CDR3 amino acids: CASSVTTYNEQFF. The DNA for the CDR3 is TGTGCCAGCAGTGTCACGACCTACAATGAGCAGTTCTTC.

V and J are TRBV28 and TRBJ1-3; D gene unclear. Germline V gene sequence: CDR1 MDHEN, CDR2 SYDVKM. The CDR3 has 14 amino acids. Trimming took 3 bases from V and 2 from J, leaving 8 bases between them. CDR3 amino acids: CASSFEGAGNTIYF. CDR3 bases: TGTGCCAGCAGTTTCGAGGGTGCTGGAAACACCATATATTTT.

This chain joins TRBV5-1 and TRBJ2-5; perhaps TRBD1 as D (5 bases). Trimming pared 1 base from V and 5 bases from J, leaving 6 bases between. This CDR3 has 12 amino acids. The germline CDR1 and CDR2 sequences are SGHRS and YFSETQ. CDR3 protein: CASSLWGETQYF. The CDR3 DNA follows: TGCGCCAGCAGCTTGTGGGGCGAGACCCAGTACTTC.

The chain has TRBV7-6 and TRBJ1-1, with 9 bases aligning to TRBD1. The CDR3 spans 13 residues. Per germline, CDR1 SGHVS and CDR2 FNYEAQ. J gave up 9 bases and V 4 bases, and 6 bases lay outside the gene matches. For the CDR3, the DNA is TGTGCCAGCAGCTGGACAGGGGCCGGGAAAGCTTTCTTT. It is translated as CASSWTGAGKAFF.

The rearrangement links TRBV6-5 to TRBJ2-1, with D perhaps assigned TRBD1 or TRBD2 (5 bases each). Germline V gene lookup returns CDR1 MNHEY and CDR2 SVGAGI. V was trimmed by 4 bases and J by 0 bases, leaving 10 bases between them. The CDR3 spans 15 residues. Here the CDR3 reads CASSSEGSSYNEQFF. CDR3 in DNA: TGTGCCAGCAGTTCCGAGGGGAGCTCCTACAATGAGCAGTTCTTC.

This rearrangement joins TRBV6-6 to TRBJ2-5; 7 bases map to TRBD1. Germline CDR1 reads MNHNY; CDR2 reads SVGAGI (reference sequence). V lost 2 bases to trimming and J lost 1 base; unmatched junction nucleotides: 4. The length of the CDR3 is 15 residues. The CDR3 is CASSYPGQIQETQYF. Here the CDR3 DNA reads TGTGCCAGCAGTTACCCGGGACAGATCCAAGAGACCCAGTACTTC.

Only a few counts were recorded for this clone. This rearrangement joins TRBV5-1 to TRBJ2-1; 9 positions agree with TRBD1. This CDR3 spans 15 amino acids. Germline values: CDR1 SGHRS, CDR2 YFSETQ. Unmatched junction bases numbered 5, after V lost 3 bases and J lost 4 bases. The CDR3 spells CASSSGTGSYNEQFF. The CDR3 DNA follows: TGCGCCAGCAGCTCTGGGACAGGGTCGTACAATGAGCAGTTCTTC.

This sequence joins TRBV5-1 and TRBJ2-1, with D unclear. V lost 0 bases and J 5 bases, leaving 12 bases between the germline ends. The germline CDR1 and CDR2 sequences are SGHRS and YFSETQ. This CDR3 region has 15 residues. CDR3 region: CASSLGGLQDNEQFF. The CDR3 coding sequence is TGCGCCAGCAGCTTGGGTGGTCTACAAGACAATGAGCAGTTCTTC. Drawing the rest from reference TRBV5-1 and TRBJ2-1, the complete variable domain is KAGVTQTPRYLIKTRGQQVTLSCSPISGHRSVSWYQQTPGQGLQFLFEYFSETQRNKGNFPGRFSGRQFSNSRSEMNVSTLELGDSALYLCASSLGGLQDNEQFFGPGTRLTVL.

CDR3 bases: TGTGCCAGCAGCTTAGCACCTTCGCGGGCACCTATCTACGAGCAGTACTTC. This codes for CASSLAPSRAPIYEQYF. V and J are TRBV7-2 and TRBJ2-7, with D possibly being TRBD2 (5 bases). The CDR3 covers 17 residues. V shed 0 bases and J shed 3 bases, with 18 bases lying between them. Germline V lookup: CDR1 SGHTA, CDR2 FQGNSA.

The chain joins TRBV5-4 to TRBJ2-1, with D tentatively TRBD1 (5 bases). The CDR3 is 14 residues long. V was clipped by 1 base and J by 3 bases, with 8 bases between them. Germline V gene lookup returns CDR1 SGHNT and CDR2 YYREEE (reference sequence). The CDR3 loop is CASSLRGLYNEQFF. In DNA, the CDR3 is TGTGCCAGCAGCTTGAGGGGCCTCTACAATGAGCAGTTCTTC.